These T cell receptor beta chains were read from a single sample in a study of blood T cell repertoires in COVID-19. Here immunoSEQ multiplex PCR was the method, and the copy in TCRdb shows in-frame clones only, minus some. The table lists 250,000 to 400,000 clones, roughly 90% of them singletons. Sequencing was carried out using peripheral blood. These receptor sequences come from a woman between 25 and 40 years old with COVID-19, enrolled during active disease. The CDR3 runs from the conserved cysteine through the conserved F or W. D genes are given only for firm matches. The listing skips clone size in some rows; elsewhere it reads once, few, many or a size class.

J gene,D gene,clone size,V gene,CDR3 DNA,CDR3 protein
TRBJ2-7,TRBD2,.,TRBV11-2,TGTGCCAGCAGCTTACCGGGAGGTATCTACGAGCAGTACTTC,CASSLPGGIYEQYF
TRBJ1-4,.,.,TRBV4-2,TGTGCCAGCAGCCAAGATGGGGGGGCTAATGAAAAACTGTTTTTT,CASSQDGGANEKLFF
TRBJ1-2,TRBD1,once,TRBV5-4,TGTGCCAGCAGCTTGGCCGGACAGGGGGGTGGCTACACCTTC,CASSLAGQGGGYTF
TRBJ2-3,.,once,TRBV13,TGTGCCAGCAGCTTCCTCGGAGTTGGAGATACGCAGTATTTT,CASSFLGVGDTQYF
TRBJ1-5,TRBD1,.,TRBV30,TGTGCCTGGGAGACAGGGAATCAGCCCCAGCATTTT,CAWETGNQPQHF
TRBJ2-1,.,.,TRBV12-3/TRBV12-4,TGTGCCAGCAGTTTATGGGCGGGTGAGCAGTTCTTC,CASSLWAGEQFF
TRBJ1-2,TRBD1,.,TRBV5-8,TGTGCCAGCAGACTACCGGGACAGGGTTACTATGGCTACACCTTC,CASRLPGQGYYGYTF
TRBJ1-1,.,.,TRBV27,TGTGCCAGCAGTTTATACAGGCTGACTGACACTGAAGCTTTCTTT,CASSLYRLTDTEAFF
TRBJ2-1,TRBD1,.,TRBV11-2,TGTGCCAGCAGCGCTTCCGGGACAGGGGGCAATGAGCAGTTCTTC,CASSASGTGGNEQFF
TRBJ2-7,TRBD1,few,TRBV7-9,TGTGCCAGCAGCTCGGACAGGGCCTCCTACGAGCAGTACTTC,CASSSDRASYEQYF
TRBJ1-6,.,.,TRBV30,TGTGCCTGGAGCCTAATAAGGACAGCCTACCGTTCACCCCTCCACTTT,CAWSLIRTAYRSPLHF
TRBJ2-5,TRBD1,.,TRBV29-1,TGCAGCGTTGGACAGGGATACGAGACCCAGTACTTC,CSVGQGYETQYF
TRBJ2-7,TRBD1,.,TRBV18,TGTGCCAGCACGACAGGGGGCGACGAGCAGTACTTC,CASTTGGDEQYF
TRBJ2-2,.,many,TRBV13,TGTGCCAGCGGACTTTTACACGGGGAGCTGTTTTTT,CASGLLHGELFF
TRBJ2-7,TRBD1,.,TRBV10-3,TGTGCCATCAACCCCGGGACAGGGAACGAGCAGTACTTC,CAINPGTGNEQYF
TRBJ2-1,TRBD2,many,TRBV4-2,TGTGCCAGCAGCCAGGGACTAGCGGGAGCGATCTCCTACAATGAGCAGTTCTTC,CASSQGLAGAISYNEQFF
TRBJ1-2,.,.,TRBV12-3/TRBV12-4,TGTGCCAGCAGTTTAGAAGACAGCTATGGCTACACCTTC,CASSLEDSYGYTF
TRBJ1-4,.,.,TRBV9,TGTGCCAGCAGCGTCGGGACTAATGAAAAACTGTTTTTT,CASSVGTNEKLFF